This T cell receptor beta chain was captured by sequencing in a study of OX40 agonist ivuxolimab in advanced cancers. Profiled with immunoSEQ multiplex PCR; TCRdb holds only in-frame clones, not every one. The top ten clones hold 5% to 6.5% of a sample with 65,000 to 75,000 clones, over 65% of them seen once. The V gene's germline CDR1 is MNHEY and CDR2 SMNVEV (reference sequence). V was pared by 5 bases and J by 6 bases, with 14 bases between. CDR3 length equals 13 residues. This clonotype was sampled from an adult with an advanced solid tumor such as melanoma, head and neck, liver or kidney cancer. The sequenced sample was CD4+ or CD8+ T cells sorted from blood, obtained in a trial of the OX40 agonist ivuxolimab. This chain uses TRBV27 with TRBJ2-7; D perhaps matches TRBD1 (5 bases). The CDR3: CASSRTPVGEQYF. The DNA of the CDR3 is TGTGCCAGCAGTCGGACACCCGTTGGCGAGCAGTACTTC.